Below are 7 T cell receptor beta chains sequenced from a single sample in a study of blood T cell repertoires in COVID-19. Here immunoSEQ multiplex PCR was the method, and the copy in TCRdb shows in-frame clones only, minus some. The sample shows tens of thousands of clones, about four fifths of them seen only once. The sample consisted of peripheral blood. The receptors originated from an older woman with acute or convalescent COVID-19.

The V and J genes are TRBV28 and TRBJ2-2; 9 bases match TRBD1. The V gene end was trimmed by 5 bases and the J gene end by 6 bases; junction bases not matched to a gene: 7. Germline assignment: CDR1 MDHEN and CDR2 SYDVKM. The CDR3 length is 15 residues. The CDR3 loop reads CASSANRGLAGELFF. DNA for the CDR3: TGTGCCAGCAGTGCAAACAGGGGGCTCGCCGGGGAGCTGTTTTTT.

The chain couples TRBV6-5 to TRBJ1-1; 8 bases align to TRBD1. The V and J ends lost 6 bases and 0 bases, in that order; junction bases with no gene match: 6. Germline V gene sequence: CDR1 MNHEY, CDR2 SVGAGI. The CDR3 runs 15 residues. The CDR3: CASRGQELMNTEAFF. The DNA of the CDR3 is TGTGCCAGCAGGGGACAGGAGCTTATGAACACTGAAGCTTTCTTT.

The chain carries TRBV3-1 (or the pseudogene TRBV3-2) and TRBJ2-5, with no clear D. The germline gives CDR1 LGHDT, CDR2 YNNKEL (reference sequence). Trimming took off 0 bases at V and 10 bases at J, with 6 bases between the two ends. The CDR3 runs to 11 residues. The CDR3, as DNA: TGTGCCAGCAGCCAAGAGCGGAGCCAGTACTTC. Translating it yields CASSQERSQYF.

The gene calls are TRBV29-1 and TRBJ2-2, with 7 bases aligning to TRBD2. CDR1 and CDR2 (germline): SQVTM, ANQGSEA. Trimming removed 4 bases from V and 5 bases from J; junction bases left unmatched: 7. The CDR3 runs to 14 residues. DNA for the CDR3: TGCAGCGTTGCCCCAGCGGGGAGTACCGGGGAGCTGTTTTTT. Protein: CSVAPAGSTGELFF.

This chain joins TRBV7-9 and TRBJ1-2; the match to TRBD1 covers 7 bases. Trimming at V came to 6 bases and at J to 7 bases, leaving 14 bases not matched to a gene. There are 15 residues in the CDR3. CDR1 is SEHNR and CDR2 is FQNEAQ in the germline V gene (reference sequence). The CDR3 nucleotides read TGTGCCAGCAGACGACCAAGCGATTACAGGGGTGGCTACACCTTC. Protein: CASRRPSDYRGGYTF. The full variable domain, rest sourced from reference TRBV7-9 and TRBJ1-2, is DTGVSQNPRHKITKRGQNVTFRCDPISEHNRLYWYRQTLGQGPEFLTYFQNEAQLEKSRLLSDRFSAERPKGSFSTLEIQRTEQGDSAMYLCASRRPSDYRGGYTFGSGTRLTVV.

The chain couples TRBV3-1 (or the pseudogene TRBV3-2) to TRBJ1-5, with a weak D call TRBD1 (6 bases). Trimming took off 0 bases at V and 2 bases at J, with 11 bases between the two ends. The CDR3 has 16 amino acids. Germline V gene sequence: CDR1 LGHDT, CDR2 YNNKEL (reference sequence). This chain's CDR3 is CASSQDLAGGNQPQHF. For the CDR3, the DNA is TGTGCCAGCAGCCAAGATCTGGCAGGGGGCAATCAGCCCCAGCATTTT.

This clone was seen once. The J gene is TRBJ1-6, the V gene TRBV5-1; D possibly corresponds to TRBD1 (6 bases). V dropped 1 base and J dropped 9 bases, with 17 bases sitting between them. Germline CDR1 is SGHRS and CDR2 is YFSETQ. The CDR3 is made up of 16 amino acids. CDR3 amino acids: CASSLTGITAGSPLHF. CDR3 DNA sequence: TGCGCCAGCAGCTTGACAGGGATCACGGCTGGTTCACCCCTCCACTTT.